A selection of T cell receptor beta chains follows, all from one sample in a study of cytomegalovirus exposure and HLA in healthy donors. This table comes from immunoSEQ multiplex PCR, and its TCRdb copy is limited to in-frame clones, with some not included. The top ten clones hold around 3% of a sample with 150,000 to 200,000 clones, about 62% of them seen once. Sequencing was performed on PBMCs. The receptors shown here come from a middle-aged man in good health and CMV-seronegative. CDR3s include the opening cysteine and the closing phenylalanine or tryptophan. A D gene is named only where the DNA matches it firmly. Clone size appears in some rows only: once, few, many, or a class for an expanded clone.

cdr3_nt: TGTGCCACCAGCCGAGAACAGGGGGCCGCCTACGAGCAGTACTTC
cdr3_aa: CATSREQGAAYEQYF
d_call: TRBD1
clone_size: -
v_call: TRBV15
j_call: TRBJ2-7

cdr3_nt: TGTGCCAGCAGTTACTCGGGACAGGGGGACCCTGGGCCCCAGCATTTT
cdr3_aa: CASSYSGQGDPGPQHF
d_call: TRBD1
clone_size: few
v_call: TRBV6-6
j_call: TRBJ1-5

cdr3_nt: TGTGCCAGCAGCTTGGCAGGGGCGGGGGACCATTCCAACGAGCAGTACTTC
cdr3_aa: CASSLAGAGDHSNEQYF
d_call: -
clone_size: few
v_call: TRBV5-6
j_call: TRBJ2-7

cdr3_nt: TGTGCCAGCAGCTTAGGAGGACAGGGGGGGACTGAAGCTTTCTTT
cdr3_aa: CASSLGGQGGTEAFF
d_call: TRBD1
clone_size: -
v_call: TRBV7-6
j_call: TRBJ1-1

cdr3_nt: TGTGCCAGCAGCCGCGACATGAGCTCTGGAAACACCATATATTTT
cdr3_aa: CASSRDMSSGNTIYF
d_call: -
clone_size: -
v_call: TRBV7-8
j_call: TRBJ1-3

cdr3_nt: TGTGCCAGCAGTTACTCAGGGGTGATGGCTAACTATGGCTACACCTTC
cdr3_aa: CASSYSGVMANYGYTF
d_call: -
clone_size: -
v_call: TRBV6-5
j_call: TRBJ1-2

cdr3_nt: TGTGCCAGCAGCGCCGTCCCACAGGGGACTGAAGCTTTCTTT
cdr3_aa: CASSAVPQGTEAFF
d_call: TRBD1
clone_size: -
v_call: TRBV7-3
j_call: TRBJ1-1

cdr3_nt: TGTGCCAGCAGCGTCAACAGGGGGGGGATGTTTTTT
cdr3_aa: CASSVNRGGMFF
d_call: -
clone_size: -
v_call: TRBV7-9
j_call: TRBJ2-2

cdr3_nt: TGCAGCGTTGCCGAGGGCTCTCGCGGACCCCTCCACTTT
cdr3_aa: CSVAEGSRGPLHF
d_call: -
clone_size: -
v_call: TRBV29-1
j_call: TRBJ1-6

cdr3_nt: TGCGCCAGCAGCCAAGTGGCCGGAGAGAGCACAGATACGCAGTATTTT
cdr3_aa: CASSQVAGESTDTQYF
d_call: -
clone_size: few
v_call: TRBV4-3
j_call: TRBJ2-3

cdr3_nt: TGTGCCAGCAGCTTACCGCGGGAGGGTGCTACGAGCACAGATACGCAGTATTTT
cdr3_aa: CASSLPREGATSTDTQYF
d_call: TRBD2
clone_size: -
v_call: TRBV7-6
j_call: TRBJ2-3

cdr3_nt: TGTGCCAGTAGTAACAGGGGGTCGTACGAGCAGTACTTC
cdr3_aa: CASSNRGSYEQYF
d_call: TRBD1
clone_size: -
v_call: TRBV19
j_call: TRBJ2-7

cdr3_nt: TGTGCTAGCAGCTTACCCCCATTTGGCTATCAGCCCCAGCATTTT
cdr3_aa: CASSLPPFGYQPQHF
d_call: -
clone_size: -
v_call: TRBV7-7
j_call: TRBJ1-5

cdr3_nt: TGTGCCAGTAGTATAGGGGGCACCTACGAGCAGTACTTC
cdr3_aa: CASSIGGTYEQYF
d_call: -
clone_size: -
v_call: TRBV19
j_call: TRBJ2-7

cdr3_nt: TGTGCCAGCAGGCCTACTAGCGCCACCGGGGAGCTGTTTTTT
cdr3_aa: CASRPTSATGELFF
d_call: TRBD2
clone_size: -
v_call: TRBV7-2
j_call: TRBJ2-2

cdr3_nt: TGTGCCAGCAGTGATGCTAGCGGGAGGGCCTATAATGAGCAGTTCTTC
cdr3_aa: CASSDASGRAYNEQFF
d_call: TRBD2
clone_size: -
v_call: TRBV25-1
j_call: TRBJ2-1

cdr3_nt: TGTGCCATCAGGACTAGCGGGATGAACGAGCAGTACTTC
cdr3_aa: CAIRTSGMNEQYF
d_call: TRBD2
clone_size: -
v_call: TRBV10-3
j_call: TRBJ2-7

cdr3_nt: TGTGCCAGCAGTTGGGCCCCGAATGAGCAGTTCTTC
cdr3_aa: CASSWAPNEQFF
d_call: -
clone_size: -
v_call: TRBV6-5
j_call: TRBJ2-1

cdr3_nt: TGCAGCGTTCTTTTCGCGTGGGGCTACGATGGCTACACCTTC
cdr3_aa: CSVLFAWGYDGYTF
d_call: -
clone_size: -
v_call: TRBV29-1
j_call: TRBJ1-2

cdr3_nt: TGTGCCAGCAGCGGTGACAGCTACGAGCAGTACTTC
cdr3_aa: CASSGDSYEQYF
d_call: -
clone_size: -
v_call: TRBV9
j_call: TRBJ2-7

cdr3_nt: TGTGCCAGCAGACAGTCCAGTTCTAACTATGGCTACACCTTC
cdr3_aa: CASRQSSSNYGYTF
d_call: -
clone_size: few
v_call: TRBV18
j_call: TRBJ1-2

cdr3_nt: TGTGCCAGCAGTGGGGGACAGCTCGATCAGCCCCAGCATTTT
cdr3_aa: CASSGGQLDQPQHF
d_call: TRBD1
clone_size: few
v_call: TRBV6-1
j_call: TRBJ1-5

cdr3_nt: TGCGCCAGCAGCCCCCCCGCCGGGACAACTAGCACAGATACGCAGTATTTT
cdr3_aa: CASSPPAGTTSTDTQYF
d_call: -
clone_size: few
v_call: TRBV4-1
j_call: TRBJ2-3

cdr3_nt: TGTGCCATCAGCGTAACACTAGCGGGGGGGCCCGCCGGTACCGGGGAGCTGTTTTTT
cdr3_aa: CAISVTLAGGPAGTGELFF
d_call: TRBD2
clone_size: -
v_call: TRBV10-3
j_call: TRBJ2-2

cdr3_nt: TGTTCCAGCAGCGCAAAAGGGGGCGCTGGGGCCAACGTCCTGACTTTC
cdr3_aa: CSSSAKGGAGANVLTF
d_call: TRBD1
clone_size: few
v_call: TRBV7-9
j_call: TRBJ2-6

cdr3_nt: TGCGCCAGCAGCCAGGGGGAGACAGGGAGGTCTTCACCCCTCCACTTT
cdr3_aa: CASSQGETGRSSPLHF
d_call: TRBD1
clone_size: -
v_call: TRBV4-3
j_call: TRBJ1-6

cdr3_nt: TGTGCCAGCAGCTTAGTGCGGTACGAGGACAGGGCAAACACAGATACGCAGTATTTT
cdr3_aa: CASSLVRYEDRANTDTQYF
d_call: TRBD1
clone_size: few
v_call: TRBV11-2
j_call: TRBJ2-3

cdr3_nt: TGTTCCAGCAGCCCCAGGGGGGTAAATGAGCAGTTCTTC
cdr3_aa: CSSSPRGVNEQFF
d_call: -
clone_size: -
v_call: TRBV7-9
j_call: TRBJ2-1

cdr3_nt: TGTGCCAGCAGCCACCTCCGAGAGACTGGAAACACCATATATTTT
cdr3_aa: CASSHLRETGNTIYF
d_call: -
clone_size: once
v_call: TRBV13
j_call: TRBJ1-3

cdr3_nt: TGTGCCGCCCTCGCCCAGGACTCTGGAAACACCATATATTTT
cdr3_aa: CAALAQDSGNTIYF
d_call: -
clone_size: -
v_call: TRBV6-5
j_call: TRBJ1-3

cdr3_nt: TGTGCCAGCACCCAACTCGGTTCTCTGTCTGGGGCCAACGTCCTGACTTTC
cdr3_aa: CASTQLGSLSGANVLTF
d_call: -
clone_size: -
v_call: TRBV27
j_call: TRBJ2-6

cdr3_nt: TGTGCCAGCAGGAATTCGGGCCGCGGGGGAAACACCATATATTTT
cdr3_aa: CASRNSGRGGNTIYF
d_call: -
clone_size: -
v_call: TRBV6-5
j_call: TRBJ1-3

cdr3_nt: TGTGCCAGCAGTCACCGGGACACGACCTACGAGCAGTACTTC
cdr3_aa: CASSHRDTTYEQYF
d_call: -
clone_size: -
v_call: TRBV27
j_call: TRBJ2-7

cdr3_nt: TGTGCCAGCGGGACTAGCGTCAGCTCCTACAATGAGCAGTTCTTC
cdr3_aa: CASGTSVSSYNEQFF
d_call: TRBD2
clone_size: -
v_call: TRBV6-1
j_call: TRBJ2-1

cdr3_nt: TGTGCCAGCAGTGAGGCCCTAGAGGGTTCCTACGAGCAGTACTTC
cdr3_aa: CASSEALEGSYEQYF
d_call: -
clone_size: -
v_call: TRBV6-4
j_call: TRBJ2-7

cdr3_nt: TGTGCCAGCAGCTTGGCAGGTACGCAGTATTTT
cdr3_aa: CASSLAGTQYF
d_call: -
clone_size: -
v_call: TRBV5-6
j_call: TRBJ2-3

cdr3_nt: TGTGCCAGCAGCTTGGTCGCGGGAGCCTACGAGCAGTACTTC
cdr3_aa: CASSLVAGAYEQYF
d_call: TRBD2
clone_size: few
v_call: TRBV5-4
j_call: TRBJ2-7

cdr3_nt: TGCGCCAGCAGTCCCGGGACTAGCGCAGATACGCAGTATTTT
cdr3_aa: CASSPGTSADTQYF
d_call: TRBD2
clone_size: -
v_call: TRBV5-1
j_call: TRBJ2-3

cdr3_nt: TGTGCCAGCAGCCCACACCAGATGACAGGAACTAGCACAGATACGCAGTATTTT
cdr3_aa: CASSPHQMTGTSTDTQYF
d_call: -
clone_size: -
v_call: TRBV11-2
j_call: TRBJ2-3

cdr3_nt: TGCGCCAGCAGCCCGCAGGGACAGCTCGGGCCCCAGCATTTT
cdr3_aa: CASSPQGQLGPQHF
d_call: TRBD1
clone_size: many
v_call: TRBV4-1
j_call: TRBJ1-5

cdr3_nt: TGTGCCAGCAGCCTGACAGAGTACGAGCAGTACTTC
cdr3_aa: CASSLTEYEQYF
d_call: -
clone_size: -
v_call: TRBV2
j_call: TRBJ2-7

cdr3_nt: TGTGCCAGCTCACTACAGGGGGTCGACACTGAAGCTTTCTTT
cdr3_aa: CASSLQGVDTEAFF
d_call: TRBD1
clone_size: few
v_call: TRBV18
j_call: TRBJ1-1

cdr3_nt: TGTGCCAGTAGTCCCTTCGGGTCCTATAATTCACCCCTCCACTTT
cdr3_aa: CASSPFGSYNSPLHF
d_call: -
clone_size: -
v_call: TRBV19
j_call: TRBJ1-6

cdr3_nt: TGTGCCAGCAGCTTAGACTTGGCGGGACTAACGTCGTACAATGAGCAGTTCTTC
cdr3_aa: CASSLDLAGLTSYNEQFF
d_call: TRBD2
clone_size: -
v_call: TRBV11-1
j_call: TRBJ2-1

cdr3_nt: TGTGCCAGCAGCGGACCGGGAGATCAAGCTTTCTTT
cdr3_aa: CASSGPGDQAFF
d_call: -
clone_size: -
v_call: TRBV9
j_call: TRBJ1-1

cdr3_nt: TGTGCCAGCAGGAGGGACCAAGACAGGGAGCAGTACTTC
cdr3_aa: CASRRDQDREQYF
d_call: -
clone_size: -
v_call: TRBV2
j_call: TRBJ2-7

cdr3_nt: TGCGCCAGCAGCTCCGGACAATCAAACTTTAGAAACACCATATATTTT
cdr3_aa: CASSSGQSNFRNTIYF
d_call: -
clone_size: few
v_call: TRBV5-1
j_call: TRBJ1-3

cdr3_nt: TGCGCCAGCAGCCAAGAGTGGCGGGGAAGTGTTCGGGCTTTCTTT
cdr3_aa: CASSQEWRGSVRAFF
d_call: -
clone_size: once
v_call: TRBV4-3
j_call: TRBJ1-1

cdr3_nt: TGTGCCAGTAGTATTGACAGGAACTTTGGCTACACCTTC
cdr3_aa: CASSIDRNFGYTF
d_call: -
clone_size: -
v_call: TRBV19
j_call: TRBJ1-2